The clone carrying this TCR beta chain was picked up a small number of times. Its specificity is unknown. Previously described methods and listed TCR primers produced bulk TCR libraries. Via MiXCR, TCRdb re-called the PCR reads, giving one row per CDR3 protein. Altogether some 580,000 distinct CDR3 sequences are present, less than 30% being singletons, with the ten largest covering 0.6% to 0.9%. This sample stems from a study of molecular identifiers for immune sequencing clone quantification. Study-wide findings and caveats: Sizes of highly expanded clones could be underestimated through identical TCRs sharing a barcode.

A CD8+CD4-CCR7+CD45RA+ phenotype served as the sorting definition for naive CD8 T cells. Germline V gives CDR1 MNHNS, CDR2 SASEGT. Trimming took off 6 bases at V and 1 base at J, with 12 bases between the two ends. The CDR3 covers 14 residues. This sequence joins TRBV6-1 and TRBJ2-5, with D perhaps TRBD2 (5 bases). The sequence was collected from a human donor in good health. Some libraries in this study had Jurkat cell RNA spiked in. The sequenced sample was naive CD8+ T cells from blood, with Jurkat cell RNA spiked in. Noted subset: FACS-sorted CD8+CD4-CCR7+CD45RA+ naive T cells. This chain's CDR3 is CASRTLGVQETQYF. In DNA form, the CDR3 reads TGTGCCAGCAGGACCCTCGGGGTCCAAGAGACCCAGTACTTC.